The 28 T cell receptor beta chains below all came from one sample that was sequenced in a study of blood T cell repertoires in COVID-19. Some clones are missing from TCRdb's copy, which holds only in-frame ones; the method was immunoSEQ multiplex PCR. The repertoire has some 160,000 clones, 75% to 90% of them found once; the top ten carry less than 4%. Specimen: peripheral blood. Source of these receptors: a woman aged 55-69 years with active COVID-19.

This chain joins TRBV29-1 and TRBJ1-4, with TRBD1 as a possible D gene (6 bases). The germline CDR1 and CDR2 sequences are SQVTM and ANQGSEA. This CDR3 spans 13 amino acids. The V end was cut by 6 bases, the J end by 7 bases, with 15 bases between. As DNA, the CDR3 is TGCAGCGTGGGGGGGGCAGGAACTGAAAAACTGTTTTTT. Encoded protein: CSVGGAGTEKLFF.

The V gene is TRBV11-1, the J gene TRBJ1-6; D is possibly TRBD1 (6 bases). CDR3 length equals 15 residues. Germline-derived CDR1 and CDR2 are SGHAT and FQDESV (reference sequence). Trimming stripped 4 bases from V and 5 bases from J, with 12 bases between. The CDR3 DNA reads TGTGCCAGCAGCTGGACTCGGACAGATAATTCACCCCTCCACTTT. This gives the protein CASSWTRTDNSPLHF. The variable domain in full, with the rest retrieved from reference TRBV11-1 and TRBJ1-6, is EAEVAQSPRYKITEKSQAVAFWCDPISGHATLYWYRQILGQGPELLVQFQDESVVDDSQLPKDRFSAERLKGVDSTLKIQPAELGDSAMYLCASSWTRTDNSPLHFGNGTRLTVT.

The rearrangement joins TRBV28 to TRBJ1-6; 7 bases match TRBD1. The CDR3 loop spans 15 amino acids. With V trimmed by 2 bases and J by 6 bases, 4 bases remained unmatched. Germline CDR1 MDHEN, CDR2 SYDVKM. CDR3 sequence: CASSLQGGLNSPLHF. The DNA of the CDR3 is TGTGCCAGCAGTTTACAGGGGGGCCTTAATTCACCCCTCCACTTT. Based on the CDR3 plus reference TRBV28 and TRBJ1-6, the full variable domain is DVKVTQSSRYLVKRTGEKVFLECVQDMDHENMFWYRQDPGLGLRLIYFSYDVKMKEKGDIPEGYSVSREKKERFSLILESASTNQTSMYLCASSLQGGLNSPLHFGNGTRLTVT.

This clone is deemed medium-sized. The chain links TRBV19 to TRBJ2-7; 8 bases agree with TRBD1. The CDR3 length is 14 residues. J lost 3 bases, V lost 10 bases, and 11 bases had no gene match. Germline CDR1 LNHDA, CDR2 SQIVND (reference sequence). The CDR3 here is CATQPTGGFYEQYF. CDR3 nucleotide sequence: TGTGCCACGCAGCCTACAGGGGGTTTCTACGAGCAGTACTTC.

The CDR3 sequence: CASSPGITGESGNTIYF. CDR3 in DNA: TGTGCCAGCTCACCGGGGATTACAGGGGAATCTGGAAACACCATATATTTT. The chain recombines TRBV18 with TRBJ1-3; 7 bases match TRBD1. CDR1 is KGHSH and CDR2 is LQKENI in the germline V gene. The CDR3 covers 17 residues. The V and J ends lost 3 bases and 1 base, in that order; junction bases with no gene match: 9.

The chain recombines TRBV30 with TRBJ2-3; TRBD2 might be the D (7 bases). The CDR3 contains 16 residues. Trimming took off 3 bases at V and 4 bases at J, with 20 bases between the two ends. In germline, CDR1 is GTSNPN, CDR2 SVGIG (reference sequence). The CDR3 spells CAWSPKGEGISDTQYF. The CDR3 nucleotides read TGTGCCTGGAGCCCAAAGGGGGAGGGAATCTCAGATACGCAGTATTTT.

The chain combines TRBV7-9 with TRBJ2-1; D may be TRBD1 (6 bases). The CDR3 has 17 amino acids. Germline V gene sequence: CDR1 SEHNR, CDR2 FQNEAQ (reference sequence). Trimming left V 3 bases short and J 6 bases short, with 21 bases between. CDR3 coding DNA: TGTGCCAGCAGCTTGATGGCCCTGCCCGGGACAAGCAATGAGCAGTTCTTC. It specifies CASSLMALPGTSNEQFF.

This chain joins TRBV5-6 and TRBJ1-1; tentatively, D is TRBD1 (6 bases). Trimming shortened V by 0 bases and J by 5 bases, and 11 bases separated the two germline ends. The CDR3 runs to 14 residues. The germline V gene encodes CDR1 SGHDT and CDR2 YYEEEE. CDR3: CASSLGQVFTEAFF. CDR3 bases: TGTGCCAGCAGCTTGGGACAGGTCTTTACTGAAGCTTTCTTT.

J is TRBJ2-2 and V is TRBV5-1; 7 bases are a match to TRBD2. Germline CDR1 and CDR2: SGHRS and YFSETQ. This CDR3 has 15 residues. After removal of 2 bases from V and 4 bases from J, the junction contained 5 bases not matched to a gene. The CDR3 is CASSFDLAATGELFF. CDR3 in DNA: TGCGCCAGCAGCTTCGATCTAGCGGCCACCGGGGAGCTGTTTTTT.

This chain uses TRBV7-8 with TRBJ1-3; D is perhaps TRBD1 (6 bases). Trimming pared 5 bases from V and 7 bases from J, leaving 18 bases between. This CDR3 contains 15 residues. From germline, CDR1 is SGHVS and CDR2 FQNEAQ. The DNA for the CDR3 is TGTGCCAGCAGCACCCAGACAGGCCGAGGGAACACCATATATTTT. Protein sequence: CASSTQTGRGNTIYF.

The chain carries TRBV7-8 and TRBJ2-7; 8 bases align to TRBD2. The CDR3 consists of 15 residues. The trim removed 2 bases at V and 7 bases at J, leaving 10 bases unmatched. Germline lookup yields CDR1 SGHVS and CDR2 FQNEAQ. CDR3 sequence (DNA): TGTGCCAGCAGCTTAAGTACGGGAGGGCCGGGGGAGCAGTACTTC. Translating it yields CASSLSTGGPGEQYF.

This chain connects TRBV7-3 to TRBJ2-5; 7 nucleotides agree with TRBD2. This CDR3 region has 12 residues. The germline V gene has CDR1 SGHTA and CDR2 FQGTGA. Trimming cost V 5 bases and J 8 bases; bases outside gene matches: 5. CDR3 nucleotides: TGTGCCAGCAGCCTCAGCGGGGAAACCCAGTACTTC. As protein: CASSLSGETQYF.

The chain carries TRBV9 and TRBJ2-1; 8 bases are a match to TRBD2. Germline V gene lookup returns CDR1 SGDLS and CDR2 YYNGEE. The length of the CDR3 is 15 residues. V was clipped by 6 bases and J by 1 base; unmatched bases: 6. The CDR3 DNA reads as TGTGCCAGCAACGCGGGGGGTCGGTCCTACAATGAGCAGTTCTTC. Protein sequence: CASNAGGRSYNEQFF.

The rearrangement links TRBV4-3 to TRBJ1-4, with 9 bases identical to TRBD1. Per the germline V gene, CDR1 is LGHNA and CDR2 is YSLEER. V lost 0 bases to trimming and J lost 6 bases; unmatched junction nucleotides: 5. The CDR3 loop spans 16 amino acids. CDR3 protein: CASSQDWGQGHEKLFF. DNA of the CDR3: TGCGCCAGCAGCCAAGATTGGGGACAGGGACATGAAAAACTGTTTTTT.

The chain has TRBV20-1 and TRBJ1-1; no clear D gene. The V gene's germline CDR1 is DFQATT and CDR2 SNEGSKA (reference sequence). The CDR3 is made up of 11 amino acids. The germline V and J ends were trimmed by 0 bases and 10 bases, with 9 bases remaining between them. The CDR3 sequence is CSARDAPGAFF. The CDR3 DNA reads as TGCAGTGCTAGAGATGCCCCAGGAGCTTTCTTT.

V gene TRBV29-1 combines with J gene TRBJ1-1; no clear D. Between the trimmed V and J ends, which lost 6 bases and 4 bases, there was a span of 15 bases. This CDR3 has 13 residues. In germline, CDR1 is SQVTM, CDR2 ANQGSEA. CDR3 bases: TGCAGCGTCTTTGGAATCGGGAGCACTGAAGCTTTCTTT. This encodes CSVFGIGSTEAFF.

This clone appeared a few times. The gene calls are TRBV9 and TRBJ2-3, with D uncertain. CDR1 is SGDLS, CDR2 YYNGEE, per germline. The CDR3 is made up of 14 amino acids. V dropped 1 base and J dropped 7 bases, with 13 bases sitting between them. The CDR3 here is CASSVPTGGNTQYF. The CDR3 bases are TGTGCCAGCAGCGTACCTACTGGCGGCAATACGCAGTATTTT.

This clone was recorded only once. The J gene is TRBJ1-2, the V gene TRBV4-1, with D perhaps TRBD1 (5 bases). V was pared by 8 bases and J by 8 bases, with 18 bases between. Per germline, CDR1 MGHRA and CDR2 YSYEKL. The CDR3 contains 13 residues. The CDR3 loop is CASVGEGMGGYTF. CDR3 in DNA: TGCGCCAGCGTTGGGGAGGGGATGGGCGGCTACACCTTC.

The rearrangement links TRBV7-2 to TRBJ1-1, with D possibly being TRBD1 (6 bases). The CDR3 runs to 13 residues. Germline V gives CDR1 SGHTA, CDR2 FQGNSA. The ends were cut back, 6 bases at V and 5 bases at J, with 13 bases in the middle. CDR3 DNA sequence: TGTGCCAGCAGTCACGATCAGGGGACTGAAGCTTTCTTT. It encodes CASSHDQGTEAFF.

As regards this clone: One end of the junction varies from germline; a read error may be responsible. This rearrangement joins TRBV11-2 to TRBJ2-7; no clear D gene. This CDR3 is 14 amino acids long. Germline V gene data show CDR1 as SGHAT and CDR2 as FQNNGV. The CDR3 coding sequence is TGTGCCAGCAGCTTAGATCTCACGTTCCCCCAGGTTTCCTTC. This translates into CASSLDLTFPQVSF.

This chain joins TRBV3-1 (or the pseudogene TRBV3-2) and TRBJ2-6; D may be TRBD1 (6 bases). Germline V gene lookup returns CDR1 LGHDT and CDR2 YNNKEL (reference sequence). This CDR3 region has 21 residues. Deletions cut 0 bases from V and 0 bases from J, with 21 bases between. The CDR3 region is CASSQEGYRTESISGANVLTF. The CDR3 DNA is TGTGCCAGCAGCCAAGAAGGTTACCGGACAGAGTCTATCTCTGGGGCCAACGTCCTGACTTTC.

The J gene is TRBJ2-3, the V gene TRBV19; 7 nucleotides match TRBD2. Per the germline V gene, CDR1 is LNHDA and CDR2 is SQIVND (reference sequence). The CDR3 contains 14 residues. J was trimmed by 4 bases and V by 5 bases; bases with no gene match: 6. The CDR3 spells CASSLGGGPDTQYF. The CDR3 nucleotides read TGTGCCAGTAGTTTGGGGGGAGGGCCAGATACGCAGTATTTT. The entire variable domain, with the rest obtained from reference TRBV19 and TRBJ2-3, is as follows: DGGITQSPKYLFRKEGQNVTLSCEQNLNHDAMYWYRQDPGQGLRLIYYSQIVNDFQKGDIAEGYSVSREKKESFPLTVTSAQKNPTAFYLCASSLGGGPDTQYFGPGTRLTVL.

V gene TRBV9 combines with J gene TRBJ2-2, with TRBD2 identical over 9 bases. Germline assignment: CDR1 SGDLS and CDR2 YYNGEE. The ends lost 7 bases at V and 5 bases at J; junction bases unmatched: 18. The CDR3 runs 18 residues. The CDR3 region is CASAWGVAGARGTGELFF. DNA of the CDR3: TGTGCCAGCGCCTGGGGGGTAGCGGGAGCGAGGGGTACCGGGGAGCTGTTTTTT.

The CDR3 DNA is TGTGCCAGCAGCCCGTCGGGGGGTCGCACTGAAGCTTTCTTT. Protein: CASSPSGGRTEAFF. The J gene is TRBJ1-1, the V gene TRBV9, with D perhaps matching TRBD1 (5 bases). This CDR3 has 14 residues. Trimming took off 4 bases at V and 4 bases at J, with 14 bases between the two ends. The germline V gene encodes CDR1 SGDLS and CDR2 YYNGEE.

The chain has TRBV10-1 and TRBJ2-3; D may be TRBD2 (5 bases). CDR3 length equals 14 residues. Trimming shortened V by 3 bases and J by 1 base, and 8 bases separated the two germline ends. Germline CDR1 is WNHNN and CDR2 is SYGVQD (reference sequence). CDR3 nucleotide sequence: TGCGCCAGCAGTGAAGTGGGAGGCACAGATACGCAGTATTTT. It encodes CASSEVGGTDTQYF.

The rearrangement uses TRBV7-3 and TRBJ2-2; TRBD2 might be the D (6 bases). Germline V gives CDR1 SGHTA, CDR2 FQGTGA. V was trimmed by 5 bases and J by 7 bases, leaving 17 bases between them. This CDR3 is built from 15 residues. In DNA, the CDR3 is TGTGCCAGCAGCGACCGAGCGGGTTTCGACGGGGAGCTGTTTTTT. It codes for CASSDRAGFDGELFF.

The V call is TRBV3-1 (or the pseudogene TRBV3-2), the J call TRBJ2-5; 8 nucleotides line up with TRBD1. The V gene's germline CDR1 is LGHDT and CDR2 YNNKEL (reference sequence). The ends lost 5 bases at V and 4 bases at J; junction bases unmatched: 6. The CDR3 has 14 residues. CDR3 in DNA: TGTGCCAGCAGCGGGGGGACAGGTAGAGAGACCCAGTACTTC. Residues: CASSGGTGRETQYF.

The chain links TRBV29-1 to TRBJ2-7; D perhaps matches TRBD2 (5 bases). The CDR3 has 13 residues. The germline V and J ends were trimmed by 7 bases and 4 bases, with 17 bases remaining between them. Germline V gene lookup returns CDR1 SQVTM and CDR2 ANQGSEA. CDR3 sequence: CSASSNPRYEQYF. As DNA, the CDR3 is TGCAGCGCCTCTAGCAACCCCCGATACGAGCAGTACTTC.